This T cell receptor beta chain was sequenced in a study of T-cell reconstitution after alpha-beta-depleted transplantation in children (dated by TCRdb to the mid-2010s). Study-level background: Using TCR repertoire profiling, the study followed T-cell immune reconstitution in a quantitative way in children after TCRalphabeta/CD19-depleted allogeneic hematopoietic cell transplantation.

Receptor amplification or capture employed PCR. The sequencer listed for this sample is Illumina HiSeq 2500. Molecular barcoding was employed in the preparation of TCR libraries, with unique molecular identifiers being used to normalize TCRbeta repertoire quantification. The public reads were quality trimmed at Q25 with fastp and then assembled into clones with MiXCR by TCRdb, keeping productive beta chains. Each entry merges the rows of one CDR3 protein and shows their most common DNA and genes. This sample holds approximately 190,000 distinct CDR3 sequences; 6.3% were observed only once. The ten largest account for 4.5% of the sample. According to the study, the label for this sample's treatment or condition signals: allogeneic hematopoietic cell transplantation with graft depleted of TCRalphabeta T cells and CD19 B cells. Transplant recipients were children who received TCRalphabeta/CD19-depleted allogeneic hematopoietic cell grafts.

This clonotype was counted many times. This clone's antigen is unknown. Base qualities are missing; no much larger clone stands one base away. The germline V gene (reference sequence) specifies DFQATT as CDR1 and SNEGSKA as CDR2. Trimming accounts for 5 bases at V and 9 bases at J, while the number of junction bases matched to no gene is 11. From its cysteine to its phenylalanine, the CDR3 spans 14 amino acids. Only the CDR3 portion is preserved as DNA: 42 bases, with reading frame beginning at the first base. Here is what the overall study found, with its caveats: In some patients, the high TCRbeta diversity seen at day 60 was put down to recipient T cells and intrathymic progenitors that had survived conditioning. The frequencies of hyperexpanded clones fell over the following months, and after one year, T-cell counts and TCRbeta diversity were mostly attributed to newly produced T cells. About two months after transplant, the apparently early recovery of alphabetaT-cell counts reportedly depended on just several hundred clones that had expanded rapidly and came from non-depleted graft cells.

The TCR originated in a girl less than two years old with combined immunodeficiency, due to receive a stem cell transplant. The rearrangement combines TRBV20-1 with TRBJ2-1; TRBD2 lines up with 9 middle nucleotides. The starting material was PBMCs, obtained before TCRalphabeta/CD19-depleted stem cell transplant. The CDR3 region reads CSAGSGGPGGEQFF. The DNA sequence is given as TGCAGTGCTGGTAGCGGGGGCCCGGGGGGTGAGCAGTTCTTC.